A single T cell receptor (beta chain) is shown here with its context. Antigen specificity is unknown. The data are from a study of OX40 agonist ivuxolimab in advanced cancers. Study in general: Prior therapy, whether anti-PD-1, anti-PD-L1 or anti-CTLA-4, was allowed, and more than 35% had some.

Findings and limits, study-wide: Circulating CD4+ and CD8+ T cells showed clonal expansion by week 6 at 0.1 to 3.0 mg/kg. It was not determined which antigens were specifically recognized by the peripheral T cells that had undergone clonal expansion. Some nonresponders likewise displayed low normalized T-cell clonal expansion.

Produced via immunoSEQ multiplex PCR; TCRdb's table is partial and in-frame only. The sample lists roughly 15,000 clones, more than 75% occurring once. The sequences come from CD4+ or CD8+ T cells sorted from blood, collected in a trial of the OX40 agonist ivuxolimab. The sequence derives from an adult with an advanced solid tumor such as melanoma, head and neck, liver or kidney cancer.

The CDR3 loop is CASSGNPNSPLHF. CDR3 sequence (DNA): TGTGCCAGCAGTGGAAACCCCAATTCACCCCTCCACTTT. The chain carries TRBV2 and TRBJ1-6, with D hard to call. V lost 4 bases and J lost 7, with 8 bases in between. The V gene's germline CDR1 is SNHLY and CDR2 FYNNEI. This CDR3 spans 13 amino acids.